What follows is one T cell receptor beta chain and its context. The antigen is unknown. The sample comes from a study of CXCR3-negative and CXCR3-positive naive CD8 T cells. General observations from the study: Higher TRB CDR3 hydrophobicity marked CXCR3-positive naive cells relative to CXCR3-negative naive cells. PBMCs showed partially decreased CXCR3 expression after cryopreservation, and most assays used fresh PBMCs. Memory cells diverged, while naive CXCR3-positive and CXCR3-negative cells had similar TRBV-TRBJ usage. Similar levels of surface CD5 were seen between naive subsets; TCR strength was inferred from TRB CDR3 properties.

The length of the CDR3 is 18 residues. Germline V lookup: CDR1 LNHNV, CDR2 YYDKDF (reference sequence). Cells that were CD45RO-CCR7+CD27+CD95- constituted naive CD8+ T cells. UMI labels and 5' RACE were used to prepare the TRB cDNA libraries. TCRdb reanalyzed the 5' RACE reads, giving one entry per CDR3 protein sequence and no DNA. The sample data list approximately 89,000 distinct CDR3 sequences. Sequenced material: naive CXCR3+ CD8+ T cells from blood. Sample subset: CD45RO-CCR7+CD27+CD95- naive CD8+ T cells expressing CXCR3 (TNR3+). This rearrangement joins TRBV15 to TRBJ2-7; the TCRdb D gene call, TRBD2, has no DNA to confirm it. The receptor was isolated from a human donor in good health. Some clones in this sample may be carry-over from other donors' samples. CDR3: CATSRSGLAGTSSYEQYF.